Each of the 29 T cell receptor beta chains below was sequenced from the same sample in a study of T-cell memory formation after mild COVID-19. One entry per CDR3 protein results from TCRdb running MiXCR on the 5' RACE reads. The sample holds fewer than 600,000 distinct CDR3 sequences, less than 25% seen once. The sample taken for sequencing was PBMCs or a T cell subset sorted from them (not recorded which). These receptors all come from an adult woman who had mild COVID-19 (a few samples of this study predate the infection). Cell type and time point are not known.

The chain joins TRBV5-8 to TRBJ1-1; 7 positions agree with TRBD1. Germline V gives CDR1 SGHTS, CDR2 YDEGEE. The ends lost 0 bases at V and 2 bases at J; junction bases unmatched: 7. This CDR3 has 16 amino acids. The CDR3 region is CASSLAPTGVNTEAFF. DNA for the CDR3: TGTGCCAGCAGCTTGGCTCCAACAGGGGTTAACACTGAAGCTTTCTTT.

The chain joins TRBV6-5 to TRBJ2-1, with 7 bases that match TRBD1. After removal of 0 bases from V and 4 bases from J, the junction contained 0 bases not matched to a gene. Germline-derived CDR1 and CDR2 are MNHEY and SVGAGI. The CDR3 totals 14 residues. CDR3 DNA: TGTGCCAGCAGTTACTCGGGACAGTACAATGAGCAGTTCTTC. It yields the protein CASSYSGQYNEQFF.

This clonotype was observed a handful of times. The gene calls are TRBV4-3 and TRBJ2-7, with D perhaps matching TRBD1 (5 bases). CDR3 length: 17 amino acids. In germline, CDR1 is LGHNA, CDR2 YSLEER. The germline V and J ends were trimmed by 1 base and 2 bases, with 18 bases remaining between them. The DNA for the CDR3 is TGCGCCAGCAGCCAAGGTGGGGCACCCTCGGTTGCCTACGAGCAGTACTTC. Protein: CASSQGGAPSVAYEQYF.

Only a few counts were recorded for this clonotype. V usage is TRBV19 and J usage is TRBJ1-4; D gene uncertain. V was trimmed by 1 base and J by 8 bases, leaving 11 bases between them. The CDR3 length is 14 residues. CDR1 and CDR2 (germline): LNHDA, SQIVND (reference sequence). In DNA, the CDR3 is TGTGCCAGTAGTATAGCAAAACTGGGGGAAAAACTGTTTTTT. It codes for CASSIAKLGEKLFF.

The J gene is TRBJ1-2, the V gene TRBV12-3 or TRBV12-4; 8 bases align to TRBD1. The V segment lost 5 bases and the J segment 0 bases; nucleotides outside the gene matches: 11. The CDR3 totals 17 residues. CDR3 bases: TGTGCCAGCAGTCTACCCTCGGGACAGGACGCTAACTATGGCTACACCTTC. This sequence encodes CASSLPSGQDANYGYTF.

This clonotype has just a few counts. This chain's CDR3 is CSVETGAGGYEQYF. The CDR3 DNA is TGCAGCGTTGAAACCGGTGCAGGGGGGTACGAGCAGTACTTC. This chain connects TRBV29-1 to TRBJ2-7, with D possibly TRBD1 on 7 matching bases. Germline CDR1 SQVTM, CDR2 ANQGSEA. The V gene lost 2 bases and the J gene lost 4 bases, with 15 bases spanning the gap. The CDR3 is 14 residues long.

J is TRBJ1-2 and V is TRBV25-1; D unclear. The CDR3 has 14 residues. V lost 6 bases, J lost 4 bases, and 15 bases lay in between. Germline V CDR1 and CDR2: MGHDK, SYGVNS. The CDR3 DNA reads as TGTGCCAGCAGCGATCCCTCCGGGCCCTATGGCTACACCTTC. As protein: CASSDPSGPYGYTF.

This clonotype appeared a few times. CDR3 loop: CASSRGGDRVGYEQYF. The CDR3 DNA reads as TGTGCCAGCAGCCGAGGAGGGGACAGGGTAGGGTACGAGCAGTACTTC. This rearrangement joins TRBV3-1 to TRBJ2-7, with 9 bases lining up with TRBD1. CDR3 length: 16 residues. Germline V gives CDR1 LGHDT, CDR2 YNNKEL (reference sequence). V shed 4 bases, J shed 4 bases, and the junction held 11 bases outside the gene matches.

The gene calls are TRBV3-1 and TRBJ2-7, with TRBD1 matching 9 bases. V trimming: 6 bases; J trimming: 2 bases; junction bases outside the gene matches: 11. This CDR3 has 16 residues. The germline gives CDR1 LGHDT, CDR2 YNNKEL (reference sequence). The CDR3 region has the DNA TGTGCCAGCAGGCGAACAGGGGGCGCGGGAACCTACGAGCAGTACTTC. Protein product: CASRRTGGAGTYEQYF.

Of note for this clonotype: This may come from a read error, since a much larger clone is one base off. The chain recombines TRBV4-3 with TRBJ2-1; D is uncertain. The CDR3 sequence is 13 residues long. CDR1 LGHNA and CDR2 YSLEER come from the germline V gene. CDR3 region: CASSQSSYKEQFF. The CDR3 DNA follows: TGCGCCAGCAGCCAGAGCTCCTACAAAGAGCAGTTCTTC.

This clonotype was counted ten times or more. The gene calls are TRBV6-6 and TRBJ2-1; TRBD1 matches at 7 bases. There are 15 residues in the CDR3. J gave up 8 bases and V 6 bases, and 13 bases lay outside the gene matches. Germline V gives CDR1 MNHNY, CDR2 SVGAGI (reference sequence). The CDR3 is CASSRPGQKGDEQFF. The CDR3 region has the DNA TGTGCCAGCAGCAGACCGGGACAGAAAGGCGATGAGCAGTTCTTC.

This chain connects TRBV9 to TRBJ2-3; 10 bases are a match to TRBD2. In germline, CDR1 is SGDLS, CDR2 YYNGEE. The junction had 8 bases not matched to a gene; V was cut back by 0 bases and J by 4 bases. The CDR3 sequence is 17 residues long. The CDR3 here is CASSVAISGGESDTQYF. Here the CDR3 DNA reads TGTGCCAGCAGCGTAGCGATAAGCGGGGGGGAGTCAGATACGCAGTATTTT.

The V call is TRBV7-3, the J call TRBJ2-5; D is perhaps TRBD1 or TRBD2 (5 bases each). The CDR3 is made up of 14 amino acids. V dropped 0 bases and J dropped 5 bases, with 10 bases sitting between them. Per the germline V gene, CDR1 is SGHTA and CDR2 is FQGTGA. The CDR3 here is CASSLTGWGETQYF. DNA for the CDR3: TGTGCCAGCAGCTTAACTGGTTGGGGGGAGACCCAGTACTTC.

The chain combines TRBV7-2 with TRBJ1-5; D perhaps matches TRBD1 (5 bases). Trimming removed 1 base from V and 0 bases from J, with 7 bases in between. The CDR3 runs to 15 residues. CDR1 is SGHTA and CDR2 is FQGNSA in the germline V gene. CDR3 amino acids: CASSLVDSSNQPQHF. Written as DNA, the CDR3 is TGTGCCAGCAGCTTAGTAGACAGTAGCAATCAGCCCCAGCATTTT. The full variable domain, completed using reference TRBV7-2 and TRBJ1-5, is GAGVSQSPSNKVTEKGKDVELRCDPISGHTALYWYRQSLGQGLEFLIYFQGNSAPDKSGLPSDRFSAERTGGSVSTLTIQRTQQEDSAVYLCASSLVDSSNQPQHFGDGTRLSIL.

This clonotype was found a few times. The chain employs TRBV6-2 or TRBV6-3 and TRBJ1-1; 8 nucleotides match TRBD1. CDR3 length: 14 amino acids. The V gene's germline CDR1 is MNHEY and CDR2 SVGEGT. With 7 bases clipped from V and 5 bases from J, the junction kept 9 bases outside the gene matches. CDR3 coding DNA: TGTGCCAGCAACGCGGACAGGGAGGTGACTGAAGCTTTCTTT. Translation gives CASNADREVTEAFF.

DNA for the CDR3: TGCGCCAGCAGTGAGTCGGGGGTTAGCTACAATGAGCAGTTCTTC. This encodes CASSESGVSYNEQFF. This rearrangement joins TRBV10-2 to TRBJ2-1; the D call may be TRBD1 or TRBD2 (5 bases each). Trimming removed 0 bases from V and 3 bases from J, with 9 bases in between. This CDR3 is 15 amino acids long. Per germline, CDR1 WSHSY and CDR2 SAAADI.

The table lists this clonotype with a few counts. For the CDR3, the DNA is TGTGCCAGCAGCCCATCTCTAGGGACTTTCACAGATACGCAGTATTTT. Protein product: CASSPSLGTFTDTQYF. V usage is TRBV3-1 and J usage is TRBJ2-3; D may be TRBD2 (6 bases). Looked up from germline, CDR1 is LGHDT and CDR2 is YNNKEL (reference sequence). Trimming left V 4 bases short and J 2 bases short, with 16 bases between. CDR3 size: 16 residues.

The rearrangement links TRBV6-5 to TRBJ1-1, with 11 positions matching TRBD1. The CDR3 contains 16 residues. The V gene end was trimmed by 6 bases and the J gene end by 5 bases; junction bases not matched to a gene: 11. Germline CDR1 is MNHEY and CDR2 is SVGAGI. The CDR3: CASSPVGQGARTEAFF. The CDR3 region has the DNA TGTGCCAGCAGCCCCGTCGGACAGGGGGCGAGGACTGAAGCTTTCTTT.

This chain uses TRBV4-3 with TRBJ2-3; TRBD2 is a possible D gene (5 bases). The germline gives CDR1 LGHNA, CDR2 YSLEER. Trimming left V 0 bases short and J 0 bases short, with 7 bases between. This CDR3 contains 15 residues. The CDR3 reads CASSQERESTDTQYF. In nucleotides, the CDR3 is TGCGCCAGCAGCCAAGAGAGGGAGAGCACAGATACGCAGTATTTT.

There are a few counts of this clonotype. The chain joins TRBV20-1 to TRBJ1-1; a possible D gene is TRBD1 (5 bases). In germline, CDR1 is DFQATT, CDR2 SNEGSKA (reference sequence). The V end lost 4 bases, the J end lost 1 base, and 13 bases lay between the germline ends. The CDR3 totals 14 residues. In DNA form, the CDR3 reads TGCAGTGCTATTCCGGGACGGCGGAACACTGAAGCTTTCTTT. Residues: CSAIPGRRNTEAFF.

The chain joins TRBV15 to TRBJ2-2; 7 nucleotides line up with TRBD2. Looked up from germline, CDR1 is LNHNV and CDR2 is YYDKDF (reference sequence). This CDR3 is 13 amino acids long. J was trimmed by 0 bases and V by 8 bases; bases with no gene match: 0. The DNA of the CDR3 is TGTGCCACCGGGGGGGCGAACACCGGGGAGCTGTTTTTT. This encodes CATGGANTGELFF.

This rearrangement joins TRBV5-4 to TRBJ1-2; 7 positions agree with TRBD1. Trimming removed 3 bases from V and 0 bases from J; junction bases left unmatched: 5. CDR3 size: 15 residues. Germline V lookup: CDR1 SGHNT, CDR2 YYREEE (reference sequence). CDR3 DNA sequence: TGTGCCAGCAGCTACGACAGGGTTCCTAACTATGGCTACACCTTC. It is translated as CASSYDRVPNYGYTF.

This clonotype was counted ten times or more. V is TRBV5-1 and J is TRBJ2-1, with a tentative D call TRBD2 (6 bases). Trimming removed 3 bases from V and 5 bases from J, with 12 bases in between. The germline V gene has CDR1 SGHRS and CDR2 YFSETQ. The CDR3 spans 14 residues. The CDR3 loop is CASSSGVSNNEQFF. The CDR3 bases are TGCGCCAGCAGCTCGGGGGTCTCTAACAATGAGCAGTTCTTC.

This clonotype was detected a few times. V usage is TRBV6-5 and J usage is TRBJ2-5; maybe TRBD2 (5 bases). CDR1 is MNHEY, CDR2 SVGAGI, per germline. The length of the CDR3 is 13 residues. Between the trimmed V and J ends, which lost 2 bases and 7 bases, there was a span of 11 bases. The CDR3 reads CASSYGRAATQYF. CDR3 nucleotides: TGTGCCAGCAGTTACGGGCGAGCGGCGACCCAGTACTTC.

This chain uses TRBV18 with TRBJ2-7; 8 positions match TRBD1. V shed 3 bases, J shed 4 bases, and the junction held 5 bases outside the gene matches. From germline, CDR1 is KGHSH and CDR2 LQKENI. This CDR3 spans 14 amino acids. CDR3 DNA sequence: TGTGCCAGCTCACCCCGGACAGGGCAATACGAGCAGTACTTC. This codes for CASSPRTGQYEQYF.

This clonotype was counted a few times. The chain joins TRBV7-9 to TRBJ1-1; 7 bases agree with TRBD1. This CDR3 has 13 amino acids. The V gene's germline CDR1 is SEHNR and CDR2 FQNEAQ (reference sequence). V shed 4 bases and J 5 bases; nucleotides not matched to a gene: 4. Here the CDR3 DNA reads TGTGCCAGCAGCTCAGCAGGGGGTACTGAAGCTTTCTTT. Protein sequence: CASSSAGGTEAFF.

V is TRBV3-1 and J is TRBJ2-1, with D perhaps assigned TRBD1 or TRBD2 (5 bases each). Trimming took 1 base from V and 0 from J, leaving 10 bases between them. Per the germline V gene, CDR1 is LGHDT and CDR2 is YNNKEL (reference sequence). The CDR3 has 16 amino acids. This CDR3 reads CASSQGGSISYNEQFF. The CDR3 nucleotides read TGTGCCAGCAGCCAAGGGGGGTCAATCTCCTACAATGAGCAGTTCTTC.

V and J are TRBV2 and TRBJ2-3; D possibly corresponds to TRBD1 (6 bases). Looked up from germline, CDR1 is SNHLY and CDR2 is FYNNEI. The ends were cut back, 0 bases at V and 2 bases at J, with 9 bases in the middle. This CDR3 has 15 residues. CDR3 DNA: TGTGCCAGCAGTGAAGCGGGGGCCGCCACAGATACGCAGTATTTT. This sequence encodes CASSEAGAATDTQYF.

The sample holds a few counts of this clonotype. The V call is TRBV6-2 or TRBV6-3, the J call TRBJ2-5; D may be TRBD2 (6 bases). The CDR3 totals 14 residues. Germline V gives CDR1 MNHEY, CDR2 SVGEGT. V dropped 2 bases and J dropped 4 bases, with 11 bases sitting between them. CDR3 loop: CASSYGEEGETQYF. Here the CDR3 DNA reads TGTGCCAGCAGTTACGGGGAGGAAGGAGAGACCCAGTACTTC.